The source of this T cell receptor beta chain is a study of blood T cell repertoires in COVID-19. Overall study: T cells, B-cell-depleted T cells, or PBMCs supplied cDNA or gDNA.

CDR3 length equals 14 residues. From germline, CDR1 is SGHVS and CDR2 FQNEAQ. Trimming stripped 4 bases from V and 5 bases from J, with 9 bases between. TCRdb keeps only in-frame clones here, not all; method: immunoSEQ multiplex PCR. The data contain a few hundred thousand clones, around 89% of them singletons. Residents of about two dozen US areas, aged about 18 to 95 years, made up the participants. Cohort assignment relied on participant-reported clinical history. The sequence came from a woman aged 18-29 years who had recovered from COVID-19. Sequenced input: PBMCs or T cells enriched from blood (not recorded which). The chain joins TRBV7-8 to TRBJ1-6, with no clear D. This CDR3 is CASSSDWDNSPLHF. DNA for the CDR3: TGTGCCAGCAGCTCCGACTGGGATAATTCACCCCTCCACTTT.